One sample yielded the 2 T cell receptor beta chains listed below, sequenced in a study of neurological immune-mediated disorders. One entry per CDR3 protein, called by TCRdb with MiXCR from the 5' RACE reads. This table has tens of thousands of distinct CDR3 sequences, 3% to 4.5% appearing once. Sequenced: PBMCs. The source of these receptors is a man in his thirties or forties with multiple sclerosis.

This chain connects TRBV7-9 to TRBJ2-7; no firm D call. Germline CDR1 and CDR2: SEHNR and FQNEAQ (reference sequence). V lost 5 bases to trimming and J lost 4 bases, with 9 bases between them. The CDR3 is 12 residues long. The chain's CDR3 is CASSTTGYEQYF. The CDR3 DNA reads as TGTGCCAGCAGCACAACCGGGTACGAGCAGTACTTC.

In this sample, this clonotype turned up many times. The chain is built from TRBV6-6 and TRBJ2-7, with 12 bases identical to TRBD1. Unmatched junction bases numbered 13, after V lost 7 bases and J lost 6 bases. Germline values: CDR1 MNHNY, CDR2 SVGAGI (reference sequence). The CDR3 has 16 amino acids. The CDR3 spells CASTSGGDRGLIEQYF. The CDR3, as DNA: TGTGCCAGCACCTCCGGAGGGGACAGGGGGCTGATCGAGCAGTACTTC.